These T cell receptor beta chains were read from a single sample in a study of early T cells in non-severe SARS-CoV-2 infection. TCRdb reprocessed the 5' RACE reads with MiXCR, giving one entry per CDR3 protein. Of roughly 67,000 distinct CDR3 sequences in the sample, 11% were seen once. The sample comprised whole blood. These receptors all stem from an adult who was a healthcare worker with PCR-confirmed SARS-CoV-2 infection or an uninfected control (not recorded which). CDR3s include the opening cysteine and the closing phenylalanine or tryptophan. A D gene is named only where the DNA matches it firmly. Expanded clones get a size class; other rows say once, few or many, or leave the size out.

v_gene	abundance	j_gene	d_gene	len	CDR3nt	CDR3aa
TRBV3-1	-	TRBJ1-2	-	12	TGTGCCAGCAGCCGCCTTCGGGACGGCTACACCTTC	CASSRLRDGYTF
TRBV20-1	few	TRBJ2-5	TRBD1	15	TGCAGTGCTGAGGGGACAGGGGCGTTAAAGGAGACCCAGTACTTC	CSAEGTGALKETQYF
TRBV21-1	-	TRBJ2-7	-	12	TGTGCCAGCCATGCCCTCGGCGACGAGCAGTACTTC	CASHALGDEQYF
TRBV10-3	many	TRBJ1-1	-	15	TGTGCCATCAGTGACAGGGACCCTCGGGACACTGAAGCTTTCTTT	CAISDRDPRDTEAFF
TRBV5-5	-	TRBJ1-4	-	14	TGTGCCAGCAGTTCGGTGGCAGGAGATGAAAAACTGTTTTTT	CASSSVAGDEKLFF
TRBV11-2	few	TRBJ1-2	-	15	TGTGCCAGCAGTGCTTTTGCGGAGGTCCGAGGGGGCTACACCTTC	CASSAFAEVRGGYTF
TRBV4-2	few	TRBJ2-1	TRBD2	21	TGTGCCAGCAGCCAAAAATCACCCGGGACTAGCTTGAACGGATCCTACAATGAGCAGTTCTTC	CASSQKSPGTSLNGSYNEQFF
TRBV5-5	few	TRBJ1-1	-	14	TGTGCCAGCAGGACACAGCTAGAGGACACTGAAGCTTTCTTT	CASRTQLEDTEAFF
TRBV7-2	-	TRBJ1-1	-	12	TGTGCCAGCAGCCCTGACCTCACTGAAGCTTTCTTT	CASSPDLTEAFF
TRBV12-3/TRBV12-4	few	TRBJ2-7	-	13	TGTGCCAGCAGTCTAGATCTACTCTACGAGCAGTACTTC	CASSLDLLYEQYF
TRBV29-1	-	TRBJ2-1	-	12	TGCAGCGGAATGATGACTAGAGCTATGCAGTTCTTC	CSGMMTRAMQFF
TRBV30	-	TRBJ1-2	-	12	TGTGCCTGGAGTGTACTTAACTATGGCTACACCTTC	CAWSVLNYGYTF
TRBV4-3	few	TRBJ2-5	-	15	TGCGCCAGCAGCCCAAGAAGAATATCTCAAGAGACCCAGTACTTC	CASSPRRISQETQYF
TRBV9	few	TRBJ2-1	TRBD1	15	TGTGCCAGCAGCGTAGACACAGGGGTAGGCAATGAGCAGTTCTTC	CASSVDTGVGNEQFF
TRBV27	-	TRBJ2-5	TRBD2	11	TGTGCCATCGGGACTAGGTGGGCCCAGTACTTC	CAIGTRWAQYF
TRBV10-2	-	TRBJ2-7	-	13	TGCGCCAGCAGTTGGGGGGAACTCTACGAGCAGTACTTC	CASSWGELYEQYF